The entry that follows covers one TCR beta chain sequence. Antigen unknown. The data were obtained in a study of beta chain features in type 1 diabetes. Study outcomes and limitations: Highly expressing activated T cells could be over-counted with a cDNA template. Patients' naive, central memory and regulatory TCRB repertoires appeared more alike than those of healthy donors. Type 1 diabetes patients had VDJ junctions that carried fewer insertions and more deletions.

The isolated RNA, all of it, was reverse transcribed, so expressed TCRB transcripts were what got sequenced. Profiled with immunoSEQ multiplex PCR; TCRdb holds only in-frame clones, not every one. The profile covers about 360,000 clones, with around an eighth appearing a single time and 0.015% to 0.02% taken by the ten largest. The sample consisted of naive CD4+ T cells from blood. This clonotype was sampled from a man younger than 35 in good health.

The DNA of the CDR3 is TGCGCCAGCAGCCAAGATGGGACTAGCGGGAGGGAGACCCAGTACTTC. It is translated as CASSQDGTSGRETQYF. The rearrangement joins TRBV4-3 to TRBJ2-5; 15 nucleotides line up with TRBD2. Germline assignment: CDR1 LGHNA and CDR2 YSLEER. Unmatched junction bases numbered 1, after V lost 0 bases and J lost 5 bases. This CDR3 is built from 16 residues.